This T cell receptor beta chain was identified in a study of T cell responses to AZD1222 COVID-19 vaccine. Assay used: immunoSEQ multiplex PCR; TCRdb lists only in-frame clones, some missing. The sample contains roughly 100,000 clones, approximately 88% of which appear only once. V lost 5 bases to trimming and J lost 6 bases, with 14 bases between them. CDR3 length: 14 amino acids. Germline V gene lookup returns CDR1 SGHTA and CDR2 FQGNSA. Sequencing was performed on peripheral blood, taken on day 0 of AZD1222 vaccination. The rearrangement joins TRBV7-2 to TRBJ1-3, with D perhaps matching TRBD1 (5 bases). The TCR originated in an adult in good health. The CDR3 DNA follows: TGTGCCAGCAGCCTCCAGGGACGGCAAAACACCATATATTTT. This sequence encodes CASSLQGRQNTIYF.